The rows below give T cell receptor beta chains drawn from one sample of a study of blood T cell repertoires in COVID-19. Only in-frame clones appear in the TCRdb table, and some are missing; sequencing was by immunoSEQ multiplex PCR. The sample holds about 50,000 clones, less than 90% seen once. The specimen was peripheral blood. The receptors derive from a human donor with active COVID-19. The donor label of this sample is uncertain. The CDR3 runs from the conserved cysteine through the conserved F or W. Each record gives: V gene, J gene, D gene, clone size, CDR3 DNA, CDR3 protein. D genes are given only for firm matches. Clone size is not always given. Where it is, it says once, few, many or a class for expanded clones.

TRBV11-2	TRBJ1-4	TRBD1	NA	TGTGCCAGCAGCTTAGGGACAGGGTCCCTTGAAAAACTGTTTTTT	CASSLGTGSLEKLFF
TRBV5-1	TRBJ2-1	NA	NA	TGCGCCAGCAGCGAGGCAGACCTCTCCTACAATGAGCAGTTCTTC	CASSEADLSYNEQFF
TRBV7-3	TRBJ2-3	TRBD2	NA	TGTGCCAGCAGCCCACCTAGCGGGGGGGCCACAGATACGCAGTATTTT	CASSPPSGGATDTQYF
TRBV6-2/TRBV6-3	TRBJ2-3	NA	NA	TGTGCCAGCAGTTACTTGCGGGATACGCAGTATTTT	CASSYLRDTQYF
TRBV2	TRBJ2-1	NA	NA	TGTGCCAGCAGTGAATGGCAGGGGCAGTTCTTC	CASSEWQGQFF
TRBV5-6	TRBJ1-4	NA	NA	TGTGCCAGCAGCTTGTACGGGGGTCTCGGTGAAAAACTGTTTTTT	CASSLYGGLGEKLFF
TRBV5-4	TRBJ1-1	NA	NA	TGTGCCAGCAGCTTCGTGGGAGTAAGTACTGAAGCTTTCTTT	CASSFVGVSTEAFF
TRBV7-9	TRBJ2-7	NA	NA	TGTGCCAGCAGCTTCGTAGGGGGCGAGCAGTACTTC	CASSFVGGEQYF
TRBV4-1	TRBJ2-1	NA	NA	TGCGCCAGCAGCCTAAGACTAGGAGTTTCTGGTGAGCAGTTCTTC	CASSLRLGVSGEQFF
TRBV18	TRBJ2-1	NA	NA	TGTGCCAGCTCGCCCCCCCCGGTGTACAATGAGCAGTTCTTC	CASSPPPVYNEQFF
TRBV3-1/TRBV3-2	TRBJ2-2	NA	NA	TGTGCCAGCAGCTCCCCTCGGGGGGCGGGAACCGGGGAGCTGTTTTTT	CASSSPRGAGTGELFF
TRBV6-5	TRBJ1-2	TRBD1	NA	TGTGCCAGCAGGCCCCGGGACAGGGAAGGGTATGGCTACACCTTC	CASRPRDREGYGYTF
TRBV2	TRBJ2-2	NA	NA	TGTGCCAGCAGGGCAGGGAGGTTGACCGGGGAGCTGTTTTTT	CASRAGRLTGELFF
TRBV2	TRBJ1-3	TRBD1	NA	TGTGCCAGCAGATTTGTGCAGGGGGCAACACTCTCTGGAAACACCATATATTTT	CASRFVQGATLSGNTIYF
TRBV6-2/TRBV6-3	TRBJ1-5	TRBD1	few	TGTGCCAGCAGCACCGGGACAGGGATTAAGCCCCAGCATTTT	CASSTGTGIKPQHF
TRBV11-2	TRBJ2-7	TRBD1	NA	TGTGCCAGCATCAATCCGGGACAGAATTACGAGCAGTACTTC	CASINPGQNYEQYF
TRBV7-6	TRBJ2-1	NA	NA	TGTGCCAGCAGCCCGCTGCCGGGGGGCCCGAATGAGCAGTTCTTC	CASSPLPGGPNEQFF
TRBV11-2	TRBJ2-7	TRBD2	NA	TGTGCCAGCAGCTTAGGGAGCGGGGTCGACTACGAGCAGTACTTC	CASSLGSGVDYEQYF
TRBV4-1	TRBJ2-7	TRBD1	NA	TGCGCCAGCAGCCAAGCGCCGGGACAGGGGTACGAGCAGTACTTC	CASSQAPGQGYEQYF
TRBV6-6	TRBJ1-2	NA	NA	TGTGCCAGCAGTCGGGTAATCTCTGCCCCGAGGGCCTATGGCTACACCTTC	CASSRVISAPRAYGYTF
TRBV28	TRBJ1-2	NA	NA	TGTGCCAGCAGTTTCGCTCCGGGGGACGGACGGTATGGCTACACCTTC	CASSFAPGDGRYGYTF